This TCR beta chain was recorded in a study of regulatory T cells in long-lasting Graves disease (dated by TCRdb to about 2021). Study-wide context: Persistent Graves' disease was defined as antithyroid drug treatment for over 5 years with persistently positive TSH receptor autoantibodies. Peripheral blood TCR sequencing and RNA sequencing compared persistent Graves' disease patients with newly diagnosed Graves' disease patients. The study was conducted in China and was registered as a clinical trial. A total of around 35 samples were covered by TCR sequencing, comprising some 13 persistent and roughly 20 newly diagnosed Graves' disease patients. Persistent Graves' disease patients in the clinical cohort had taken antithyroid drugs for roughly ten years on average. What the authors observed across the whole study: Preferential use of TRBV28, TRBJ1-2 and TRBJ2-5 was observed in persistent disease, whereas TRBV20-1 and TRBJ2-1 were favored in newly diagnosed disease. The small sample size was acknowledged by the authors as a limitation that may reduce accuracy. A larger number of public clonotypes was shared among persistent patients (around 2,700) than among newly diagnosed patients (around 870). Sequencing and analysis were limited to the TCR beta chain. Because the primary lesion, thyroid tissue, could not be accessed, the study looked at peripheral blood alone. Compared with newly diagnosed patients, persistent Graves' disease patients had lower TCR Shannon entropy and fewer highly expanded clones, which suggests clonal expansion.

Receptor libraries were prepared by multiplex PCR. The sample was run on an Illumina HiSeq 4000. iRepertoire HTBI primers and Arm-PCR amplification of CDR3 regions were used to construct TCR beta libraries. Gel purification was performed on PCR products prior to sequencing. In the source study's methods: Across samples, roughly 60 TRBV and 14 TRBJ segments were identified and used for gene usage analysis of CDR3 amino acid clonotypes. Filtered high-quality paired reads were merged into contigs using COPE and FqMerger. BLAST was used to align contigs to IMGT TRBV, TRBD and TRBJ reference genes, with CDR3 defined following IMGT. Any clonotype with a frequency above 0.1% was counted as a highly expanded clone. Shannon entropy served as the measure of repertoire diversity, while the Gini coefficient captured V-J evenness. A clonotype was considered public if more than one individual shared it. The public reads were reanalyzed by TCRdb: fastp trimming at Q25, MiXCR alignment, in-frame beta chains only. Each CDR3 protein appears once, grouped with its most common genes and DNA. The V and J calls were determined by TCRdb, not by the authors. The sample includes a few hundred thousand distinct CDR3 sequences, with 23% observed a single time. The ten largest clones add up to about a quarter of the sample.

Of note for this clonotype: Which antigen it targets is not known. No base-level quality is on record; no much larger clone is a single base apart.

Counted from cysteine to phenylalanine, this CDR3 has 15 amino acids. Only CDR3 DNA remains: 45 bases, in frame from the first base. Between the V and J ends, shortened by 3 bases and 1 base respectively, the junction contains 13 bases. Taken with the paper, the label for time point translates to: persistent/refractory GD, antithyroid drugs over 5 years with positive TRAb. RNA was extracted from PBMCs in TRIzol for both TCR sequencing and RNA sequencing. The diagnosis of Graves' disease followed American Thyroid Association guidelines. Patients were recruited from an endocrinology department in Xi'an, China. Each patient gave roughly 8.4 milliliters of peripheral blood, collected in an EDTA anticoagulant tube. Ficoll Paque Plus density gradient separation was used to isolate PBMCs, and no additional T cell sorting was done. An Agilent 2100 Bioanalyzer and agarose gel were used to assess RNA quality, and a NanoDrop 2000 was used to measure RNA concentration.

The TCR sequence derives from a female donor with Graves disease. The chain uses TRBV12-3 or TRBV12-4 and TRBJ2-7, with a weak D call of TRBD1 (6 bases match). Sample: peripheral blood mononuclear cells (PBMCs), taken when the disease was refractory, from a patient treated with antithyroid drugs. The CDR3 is CASSFGQGNSYEQYF. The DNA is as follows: TGTGCCAGCAGTTTCGGGCAGGGGAATTCCTACGAGCAGTACTTC.